These 25 T cell receptor beta chains share one sample of origin, sequenced in a study of T cell changes during pregnancy in multiple sclerosis. The protocol was immunoSEQ multiplex PCR, while the TCRdb copy is restricted to in-frame clones and leaves out a portion. The data show about 70,000 clones, with 80% to 95% seen just once and roughly 3% held by the top ten. Sequencing was performed on CD8+ T cells from peripheral blood mononuclear cells, taken in the third trimester of pregnancy. The receptors come from a female donor in good health, enrolled as a control in a pregnancy study.

Written as DNA, the CDR3 is TGTGCCAGCACCGAACCTCCCGGGACGGGAGACTCCTACGAGCAGTACTTC. This encodes CASTEPPGTGDSYEQYF. The chain carries TRBV7-2 and TRBJ2-7; perhaps TRBD2 as D (6 bases). V was pared by 7 bases and J by 0 bases, with 22 bases between. The CDR3 totals 17 residues. CDR1 and CDR2 (germline): SGHTA, FQGNSA.

This rearrangement joins TRBV11-2 to TRBJ1-1, with D perhaps matching TRBD1 (5 bases). In germline, CDR1 is SGHAT, CDR2 FQNNGV. The CDR3 spans 15 residues. Trimming took off 5 bases at V and 1 base at J, with 14 bases between the two ends. CDR3 in DNA: TGTGCCAGCAGCCTACTTCAGGGTGGGAACACTGAAGCTTTCTTT. Protein product: CASSLLQGGNTEAFF.

CDR3: CASSLLTGLGGNEKLFF. As DNA, the CDR3 is TGTGCCAGCAGCTTATTGACAGGGCTTGGCGGTAATGAAAAACTGTTTTTT. This sequence joins TRBV7-9 and TRBJ1-4; 7 bases agree with TRBD1. The CDR3 totals 17 residues. V lost 2 bases, J lost 4 bases, and 10 bases stayed unmatched. CDR1 and CDR2 (germline): SEHNR, FQNEAQ (reference sequence).

This clone was seen a single time. The chain is built from TRBV4-1 and TRBJ1-5, with D possibly being TRBD1 (6 bases). The germline CDR1 and CDR2 sequences are MGHRA and YSYEKL. The CDR3 covers 16 residues. Trimming pared 4 bases from V and 3 bases from J, leaving 16 bases between. The CDR3 protein is CASSRVGGQNNQPQHF. The CDR3 coding sequence is TGCGCCAGCAGCCGGGTTGGAGGACAGAACAATCAGCCCCAGCATTTT.

The chain joins TRBV10-3 to TRBJ1-2, with 7 bases identical to TRBD1. Trimming took 7 bases from V and 6 from J; bases not matched to a gene: 11. The CDR3 spans 14 residues. Germline CDR1 and CDR2: ENHRY and SYGVKD. CDR3 sequence reads: CAITEGTAQNGYTF. Written as DNA, the CDR3 is TGTGCCATCACCGAAGGGACAGCTCAAAATGGCTACACCTTC.

The gene calls are TRBV7-2 and TRBJ1-2; the D is unclear. Germline V gives CDR1 SGHTA, CDR2 FQGNSA. This CDR3 has 12 residues. V dropped 1 base and J dropped 5 bases, with 5 bases sitting between them. The CDR3, as DNA: TGTGCCAGCAGCTTAGAAGCTTATGGCTACACCTTC. This codes for CASSLEAYGYTF.

The gene calls are TRBV4-2 and TRBJ2-1; the D gene is possibly TRBD2 (5 bases). The V end lost 0 bases, the J end lost 0 bases, and 12 bases lay between the germline ends. This CDR3 region has 17 residues. From germline, CDR1 is LGHNA and CDR2 YNFKEQ. The CDR3 loop reads CASSQDRGSDSYNEQFF. CDR3 coding DNA: TGTGCCAGCAGCCAAGATCGAGGGTCTGACTCCTACAATGAGCAGTTCTTC.

V and J are TRBV9 and TRBJ1-2; 7 positions match TRBD1. Trimming at V came to 7 bases and at J to 4 bases, leaving 4 bases not matched to a gene. Germline assignment: CDR1 SGDLS and CDR2 YYNGEE. The CDR3 totals 12 residues. The CDR3 nucleotides are TGTGCCAGCTCTGGGACAGCCTATGGCTACACCTTC. Protein: CASSGTAYGYTF.

The chain carries TRBV5-1 and TRBJ2-1; TRBD1 matches at 8 bases. Trimming removed 4 bases from V and 9 bases from J; junction bases left unmatched: 15. This CDR3 has 16 residues. Germline loops: CDR1 SGHRS, CDR2 YFSETQ. The CDR3 sequence is CASSQGQGESRSEQFF. In DNA form, the CDR3 reads TGCGCCAGCAGCCAAGGACAGGGAGAAAGTAGGAGTGAGCAGTTCTTC.

In its sample, this clone was seen once. Here the CDR3 DNA reads TGTGCCACGGACAGGGTCGGCACCGGGGAGCTGTTTTTT. Protein sequence: CATDRVGTGELFF. V is TRBV25-1 and J is TRBJ2-2, with 8 nucleotides matching TRBD1. The CDR3 extends over 13 amino acids. V lost 10 bases, J lost 4 bases, and 5 bases stayed unmatched. Germline values: CDR1 MGHDK, CDR2 SYGVNS.

The chain uses TRBV7-8 and TRBJ2-5, with 13 bases aligning to TRBD2. The CDR3 sequence is 17 residues long. Losses at the gene ends were 6 bases for V and 4 bases for J; bases not matched to a gene: 11. Germline V gene lookup returns CDR1 SGHVS and CDR2 FQNEAQ. CDR3 nucleotides: TGTGCCAGCAGTTACGGACTAGCGGGGGCGGGTCGAGAGACCCAGTACTTC. It is translated as CASSYGLAGAGRETQYF.

This clone has a single count. The V gene is TRBV29-1, the J gene TRBJ2-7; D remains ambiguous. V lost 0 bases to trimming and J lost 1 base, with 13 bases between them. The CDR3 has 15 residues. Germline V gives CDR1 SQVTM, CDR2 ANQGSEA. The CDR3 sequence: CSVEDPSTTSYEQYF. The CDR3 region has the DNA TGCAGCGTTGAAGATCCCTCGACAACGTCCTACGAGCAGTACTTC.

The gene calls are TRBV27 and TRBJ1-5; D perhaps matches TRBD1 (5 bases). With 2 bases removed from V and 1 base from J, the gap between germline ends came to 15 bases. There are 17 residues in the CDR3. Germline V gene data show CDR1 as MNHEY and CDR2 as SMNVEV (reference sequence). CDR3 sequence (DNA): TGTGCCAGCAGTTTAGTTAATCCGGGGGTAAGCAATCAGCCCCAGCATTTT. This gives the protein CASSLVNPGVSNQPQHF.

Concerning this clone itself: One end of the junction is discordant with germline, which a read error may explain. CDR3 loop: CARSRSPDFGTGELFF. As DNA, the CDR3 is TGCGCCAGAAGCCGAAGTCCGGACTTTGGGACCGGGGAGCTGTTTTTT. The chain links TRBV4-1 to TRBJ2-2; a possible D gene is TRBD2 (5 bases). Looked up from germline, CDR1 is MGHRA and CDR2 is YSYEKL. The CDR3 has 16 amino acids.

V and J are TRBV2 and TRBJ2-3; a possible D gene is TRBD2 (6 bases). Deletions cut 8 bases from V and 0 bases from J, with 12 bases between. From germline, CDR1 is SNHLY and CDR2 FYNNEI. The CDR3 covers 14 residues. The CDR3: CASFGTLSTDTQYF. The CDR3 DNA is TGTGCCAGCTTTGGGACTTTAAGCACAGATACGCAGTATTTT. Combining the CDR3 with reference TRBV2 and TRBJ2-3 gives the whole variable domain EPEVTQTPSHQVTQMGQEVILRCVPISNHLYFYWYRQILGQKVEFLVSFYNNEISEKSEIFDDQFSVERPDGSNFTLKIRSTKLEDSAMYFCASFGTLSTDTQYFGPGTRLTVL.

The rearrangement links TRBV5-1 to TRBJ2-7; no clear D. The CDR3 consists of 15 residues. V dropped 0 bases and J dropped 3 bases, with 13 bases sitting between them. Germline V gene lookup returns CDR1 SGHRS and CDR2 YFSETQ. The CDR3 loop reads CASSLAAEPLYEQYF. CDR3 in DNA: TGCGCCAGCAGCTTGGCTGCGGAACCACTCTACGAGCAGTACTTC.

J is TRBJ2-1 and V is TRBV7-9, with D possibly matching TRBD1 (5 bases). With 3 bases removed from V and 5 bases from J, the gap between germline ends came to 14 bases. Germline CDR1 is SEHNR and CDR2 is FQNEAQ (reference sequence). The CDR3 runs 15 residues. CDR3 loop: CASSFIQVSDNEQFF. The CDR3 DNA reads as TGTGCCAGCAGCTTTATACAGGTCTCGGACAATGAGCAGTTCTTC. Based on the CDR3 plus reference TRBV7-9 and TRBJ2-1, the full variable domain is DTGVSQNPRHKITKRGQNVTFRCDPISEHNRLYWYRQTLGQGPEFLTYFQNEAQLEKSRLLSDRFSAERPKGSFSTLEIQRTEQGDSAMYLCASSFIQVSDNEQFFGPGTRLTVL.

J is TRBJ1-1 and V is TRBV4-3, with D unresolved. CDR1 is LGHNA, CDR2 YSLEER, per germline. Trimming pared 3 bases from V and 3 bases from J, leaving 8 bases between. This CDR3 has 13 amino acids. The CDR3 spells CASSQVVDTEAFF. Written as DNA, the CDR3 is TGCGCCAGCAGCCAGGTTGTAGACACTGAAGCTTTCTTT.

The V gene is TRBV5-6, the J gene TRBJ1-2; D is ambiguous. This CDR3 has 11 amino acids. Germline lookup yields CDR1 SGHDT and CDR2 YYEEEE. Trimming pared 5 bases from V and 6 bases from J, leaving 8 bases between. The CDR3 DNA reads as TGTGCCAGCAGTTATCTCGATGGCTACACCTTC. Its translation is CASSYLDGYTF.

The chain joins TRBV19 to TRBJ2-7, with no clear D. Germline V gene lookup returns CDR1 LNHDA and CDR2 SQIVND (reference sequence). Trimming took 0 bases from V and 6 from J, leaving 9 bases between them. The CDR3 sequence is 13 residues long. CDR3 sequence reads: CASSIEKQTEQYF. The CDR3 DNA follows: TGTGCCAGTAGTATAGAGAAACAAACCGAGCAGTACTTC. Supplemented by reference TRBV19 and TRBJ2-7, the full variable domain reads DGGITQSPKYLFRKEGQNVTLSCEQNLNHDAMYWYRQDPGQGLRLIYYSQIVNDFQKGDIAEGYSVSREKKESFPLTVTSAQKNPTAFYLCASSIEKQTEQYFGPGTRLTVT.

The J gene is TRBJ2-1, the V gene TRBV9; 8 bases are shared with TRBD2. The CDR3 spans 17 residues. Trimming removed 4 bases from V and 0 bases from J; junction bases left unmatched: 9. Germline V gene lookup returns CDR1 SGDLS and CDR2 YYNGEE. The CDR3 sequence: CASSLYAGTSSYNEQFF. The CDR3 nucleotides read TGTGCCAGCAGCTTATATGCCGGGACTAGCTCCTACAATGAGCAGTTCTTC.

V gene TRBV15 combines with J gene TRBJ1-1; TRBD1 aligns across 7 bases. Per the germline V gene, CDR1 is LNHNV and CDR2 is YYDKDF (reference sequence). This CDR3 is built from 17 residues. Losses at the gene ends were 2 bases for V and 4 bases for J; bases not matched to a gene: 13. In nucleotides, the CDR3 is TGTGCCACCAGCAGACGAACAGGGGCTGCGAATGGCACTGAAGCTTTCTTT. Encoded protein: CATSRRTGAANGTEAFF. Drawing the rest from reference TRBV15 and TRBJ1-1, the complete variable domain is DAMVIQNPRYQVTQFGKPVTLSCSQTLNHNVMYWYQQKSSQAPKLLFHYYDKDFNNEADTPDNFQSRRPNTSFCFLDIRSPGLGDTAMYLCATSRRTGAANGTEAFFGQGTRLTVV.

The gene calls are TRBV13 and TRBJ1-2; 9 nucleotides match TRBD1. The CDR3 has 15 amino acids. V lost 4 bases and J lost 7; bases outside the gene matches: 10. Germline CDR1 and CDR2: PRHDT and FYEKMQ (reference sequence). CDR3: CASSSQLTGGLGYTF. In DNA form, the CDR3 reads TGTGCCAGCAGCTCCCAACTTACAGGGGGCCTTGGCTACACCTTC.

V is TRBV5-1 and J is TRBJ2-3, with 8 bases aligning to TRBD1. Trimming cost V 0 bases and J 4 bases; bases outside gene matches: 7. The germline gives CDR1 SGHRS, CDR2 YFSETQ. The CDR3 length is 16 residues. The CDR3 sequence: CASSLGTGGEADTQYF. The CDR3 bases are TGCGCCAGCAGCTTGGGAACAGGGGGAGAGGCAGATACGCAGTATTTT.

The rearrangement uses TRBV4-2 and TRBJ2-7, with 9 bases lining up with TRBD1. The CDR3 sequence is 16 residues long. Germline-derived CDR1 and CDR2 are LGHNA and YNFKEQ. J was trimmed by 3 bases and V by 4 bases; bases with no gene match: 10. CDR3 sequence (DNA): TGTGCCAGCAGCCCCGAGGGGAAGACAGGGGGCTACGAGCAGTACTTC. Translation: CASSPEGKTGGYEQYF.